This T cell receptor beta chain was captured by sequencing in a study of T cell responses to AZD1222 COVID-19 vaccine. Study results and caveats: Dominant CD4 TCR responses targeted spike regions 160-218 and 743-854. Baseline antibody screening turned up just 6 or 7 seropositive AZD1222 recipients. Once two AZD1222 doses were given, Spike-specific TCR breadth and depth went up.

Per the germline V gene, CDR1 is SGHAT and CDR2 is FQNNGV. The CDR3 is made up of 10 amino acids. Assay used: immunoSEQ multiplex PCR; TCRdb lists only in-frame clones, some missing. This table holds fewer than 150,000 clones, over 85% found once. A remark on this clone: Its antigen remains unidentified. An end of the junction differs from the germline gene, which may be a read error.

This material consisted of peripheral blood, taken on day 0 of AZD1222 vaccination. This TCR was recovered from an adult in good health. The J gene is TRBJ1-1, the V gene TRBV11-2, with D unresolved. The CDR3 bases are TGTGCCAGCAGCTTCACGCAACTGGAATTT. Translation gives CASSFTQLEF.